Following are 19 T cell receptor beta chains from one sample sequenced in a study of shared clonotypes between healthy human individuals. Assay: immunoSEQ multiplex PCR; the TCRdb copy retains only in-frame clones and omits some. Seen here are around 100,000 clones, under 80% observed once, and the top ten hold roughly 40%. Sequencing was carried out using memory CD8+ T cells sorted from blood. The subset denotes: CD45RO+ cells pooled with CCR7-negative TemRA cells. The source is a man aged 25 to 40 in good health.

This clone was detected only once. J is TRBJ2-5 and V is TRBV5-6; D gene ambiguous. Germline V lookup: CDR1 SGHDT, CDR2 YYEEEE. The germline V and J ends were trimmed by 0 bases and 7 bases, with 13 bases remaining between them. The CDR3 runs to 14 residues. CDR3 in amino acids: CASSLGQQLGTQYF. The CDR3 nucleotides are TGTGCCAGCAGCTTGGGGCAGCAGTTAGGGACCCAGTACTTC.

The CDR3: CSVDFLAGEVFSNEQFF. The CDR3 bases are TGCAGCGTTGATTTTCTAGCGGGAGAGGTCTTTTCGAATGAGCAGTTCTTC. This chain joins TRBV29-1 and TRBJ2-1, with 10 nucleotides matching TRBD2. CDR1 SQVTM and CDR2 ANQGSEA come from the germline V gene. V was clipped by 3 bases and J by 7 bases; unmatched bases: 15. There are 17 residues in the CDR3.

The chain has TRBV5-6 and TRBJ2-3, with D perhaps given as TRBD1 or TRBD2 (5 bases each). The CDR3 totals 13 residues. Trimming cost V 4 bases and J 0 bases, with 6 bases left between them. The germline gives CDR1 SGHDT, CDR2 YYEEEE. CDR3 nucleotide sequence: TGTGCCAGCAGCAGGGACAGCACAGATACGCAGTATTTT. Translated, it gives CASSRDSTDTQYF.

The chain recombines TRBV13 with TRBJ1-1; D is unresolved. Germline V gene lookup returns CDR1 PRHDT and CDR2 FYEKMQ (reference sequence). The V gene lost 1 base and the J gene lost 0 bases, with 27 bases spanning the gap. The CDR3 runs to 21 residues. The CDR3 loop is CASSLEGQLFPMSPMNTEAFF. CDR3 nucleotide sequence: TGTGCCAGCAGCTTAGAAGGGCAGTTATTTCCTATGTCGCCGATGAACACTGAAGCTTTCTTT.

The rearrangement uses TRBV30 and TRBJ2-5; maybe TRBD1 (5 bases). This CDR3 contains 17 residues. The germline V gene encodes CDR1 GTSNPN and CDR2 SVGIG (reference sequence). V lost 2 bases and J lost 0, with 19 bases in between. CDR3 nucleotide sequence: TGTGCCTGGAGTAAGTACCGGAGACAGACGTACCAAGAGACCCAGTACTTC. Amino acid sequence: CAWSKYRRQTYQETQYF.

This clone has at least ten counts. The chain couples TRBV7-9 to TRBJ1-1; 10 positions agree with TRBD1. Germline-derived CDR1 and CDR2 are SEHNR and FQNEAQ (reference sequence). Unmatched junction bases numbered 9, after V lost 5 bases and J lost 0 bases. CDR3 length: 17 amino acids. The CDR3, as DNA: TGTGCCAGCAGCATAGTCCCGGGACAGGGGATGAACACTGAAGCTTTCTTT. Translating gives CASSIVPGQGMNTEAFF. Looking up the rest from reference TRBV7-9 and TRBJ1-1 gives the full variable domain: DTGVSQNPRHKITKRGQNVTFRCDPISEHNRLYWYRQTLGQGPEFLTYFQNEAQLEKSRLLSDRFSAERPKGSFSTLEIQRTEQGDSAMYLCASSIVPGQGMNTEAFFGQGTRLTVV.

This clone was seen a few times. The chain is built from TRBV4-1 and TRBJ2-3; 7 bases align to TRBD2. V dropped 8 bases and J dropped 2; count of bases not matched to a gene: 4. The germline V gene has CDR1 MGHRA and CDR2 YSYEKL. CDR3 length: 13 residues. CDR3 loop: CASDLADTDTQYF. For the CDR3, the DNA is TGCGCCAGCGATCTAGCGGACACAGATACGCAGTATTTT.

This clone occurred a few times. The chain joins TRBV4-3 to TRBJ2-7; 9 bases align to TRBD1. The CDR3 covers 18 residues. The trim removed 0 bases at V and 0 bases at J, leaving 9 bases unmatched. Looked up from germline, CDR1 is LGHNA and CDR2 is YSLEER. CDR3 nucleotide sequence: TGCGCCAGCAGCCAAGAATGGCTTGGGACAGGGCTCTCCTACGAGCAGTACTTC. Its protein product is CASSQEWLGTGLSYEQYF.

The chain links TRBV27 to TRBJ1-5, with D unclear. CDR3 length equals 13 residues. Trimming took 4 bases from V and 7 from J, leaving 11 bases between them. The V gene's germline CDR1 is MNHEY and CDR2 SMNVEV (reference sequence). CDR3 sequence: CASSSAGRQPQHF. CDR3 nucleotide sequence: TGTGCCAGCAGTTCCGCCGGGAGGCAGCCCCAGCATTTT.

The chain links TRBV11-3 to TRBJ2-1, with D perhaps assigned TRBD1 or TRBD2 (5 bases each). Deletions cut 2 bases from V and 1 base from J, with 18 bases between. The CDR3 loop spans 18 amino acids. The V gene's germline CDR1 is SGHNT and CDR2 YENEEA. The CDR3 sequence: CASSLIGSGHRSYNEQFF. CDR3 nucleotides: TGTGCCAGCAGCTTAATTGGGTCGGGGCATCGGTCCTACAATGAGCAGTTCTTC. The variable domain in full, completed from reference TRBV11-3 and TRBJ2-1, reads EAGVVQSPRYKIIEKKQPVAFWCNPISGHNTLYWYLQNLGQGPELLIRYENEEAVDDSQLPKDRFSAERLKGVDSTLKIQPAELGDSAVYLCASSLIGSGHRSYNEQFFGPGTRLTVL.

This chain uses TRBV5-4 with TRBJ2-3; 9 bases agree with TRBD1. CDR3 size: 15 residues. J gave up 3 bases and V 3 bases, and 5 bases lay outside the gene matches. From germline, CDR1 is SGHNT and CDR2 YYREEE (reference sequence). The CDR3 DNA sequence: TGTGCCAGCAGCTCGGGACAGGGTGGAACAGATACGCAGTATTTT. It encodes CASSSGQGGTDTQYF.

This chain connects TRBV7-9 to TRBJ1-1; possible D gene TRBD1, 5 bases. The germline V gene encodes CDR1 SEHNR and CDR2 FQNEAQ (reference sequence). V was trimmed by 2 bases and J by 3 bases, leaving 16 bases between them. The CDR3 extends over 16 amino acids. CDR3 sequence (DNA): TGTGCCAGCAGCTTATCCCCAGGGTGGGGGGACACTGAAGCTTTCTTT. Its protein product is CASSLSPGWGDTEAFF.

Concerning this clone itself: This same CDR3 is encoded by further DNA sequences in the sample. V usage is TRBV6-5 and J usage is TRBJ1-5; 8 bases are a match to TRBD1. Germline loops: CDR1 MNHEY, CDR2 SVGAGI. Unmatched junction bases numbered 2, after V lost 6 bases and J lost 4 bases. This CDR3 contains 13 residues. CDR3 coding DNA: TGTGCCAGCAGCCGGACAGGGAATCAGCCCCAGCATTTT. It is translated as CASSRTGNQPQHF.

The J gene is TRBJ2-3, the V gene TRBV27; TRBD2 agrees at 10 bases. Germline assignment: CDR1 MNHEY and CDR2 SMNVEV (reference sequence). V dropped 8 bases and J dropped 3; count of bases not matched to a gene: 8. The CDR3 contains 15 residues. The CDR3 is CASSSSGRRTDTQYF. CDR3 coding DNA: TGTGCCAGCTCATCTAGCGGGAGAAGAACAGATACGCAGTATTTT.

The rearrangement links TRBV10-1 to TRBJ2-5; 9 bases fit TRBD2. CDR1 is WNHNN, CDR2 SYGVQD, per germline (reference sequence). With V trimmed by 7 bases and J by 3 bases, 27 bases remained unmatched. CDR3 length: 21 residues. The CDR3 protein is CASIGEPEAGGMDGSKETQYF. For the CDR3, the DNA is TGCGCCAGCATAGGGGAGCCGGAAGCGGGAGGTATGGATGGGTCAAAAGAGACCCAGTACTTC.

This clone was observed many times. V is TRBV28 and J is TRBJ1-4; 10 nucleotides align to TRBD1. Germline V CDR1 and CDR2: MDHEN, SYDVKM. V dropped 5 bases and J dropped 5; count of bases not matched to a gene: 2. The CDR3 loop spans 14 amino acids. In nucleotides, the CDR3 is TGTGCCAGCAGTCCGGGACAGGGGAATGAAAAACTGTTTTTT. Residues: CASSPGQGNEKLFF.

This chain links TRBV5-5 with TRBJ1-2; 7 bases map to TRBD1. V dropped 4 bases and J dropped 4; count of bases not matched to a gene: 10. Germline CDR1 SGHKS, CDR2 YYEKEE (reference sequence). The CDR3 sequence is 15 residues long. In nucleotides, the CDR3 is TGTGCCAGCAGCCTCCGACAGGGTGCCCTCTATGGCTACACCTTC. It yields the protein CASSLRQGALYGYTF. The complete variable domain, with remaining parts taken from reference TRBV5-5 and TRBJ1-2, reads DAGVTQSPTHLIKTRGQQVTLRCSPISGHKSVSWYQQVLGQGPQFIFQYYEKEERGRGNFPDRFSARQFPNYSSELNVNALLLGDSALYLCASSLRQGALYGYTFGSGTRLTVV.

V gene TRBV7-6 combines with J gene TRBJ2-2; tentative D call: TRBD2 (6 bases). Germline assignment: CDR1 SGHVS and CDR2 FNYEAQ. The V end lost 0 bases, the J end lost 7 bases, and 12 bases lay between the germline ends. CDR3 length: 15 residues. CDR3: CASSLAGGTLGELFF. Here the CDR3 DNA reads TGTGCCAGCAGCTTAGCGGGAGGCACTCTCGGGGAGCTGTTTTTT.

V and J are TRBV5-4 and TRBJ2-7; no clear D gene. Between the trimmed V and J ends, which lost 0 bases and 6 bases, there was a span of 7 bases. Germline assignment: CDR1 SGHNT and CDR2 YYREEE (reference sequence). The CDR3 has 12 amino acids. In nucleotides, the CDR3 is TGTGCCAGCAGCTTGGCGGGTTCCGAGCAGTACTTC. This encodes CASSLAGSEQYF.